These 19 T cell receptor beta chains originate from one sample sequenced in a study of Tregs in tolerant kidney transplant recipients. The protocol was immunoSEQ multiplex PCR, while the TCRdb copy is restricted to in-frame clones and leaves out a portion. The sample holds some 110,000 clones; around 94% are singletons and the top ten take more than 0.45%. Sample: CD4+ T cells from blood. All receptors come from a human donor in good health.

This chain links TRBV6-1 with TRBJ1-3; TRBD1 aligns across 8 bases. The V segment lost 3 bases and the J segment 2 bases; nucleotides outside the gene matches: 6. The CDR3 totals 16 residues. Germline CDR1 and CDR2: MNHNS and SASEGT. This CDR3 reads CASSDNRGSPGNTIYF. The CDR3 region has the DNA TGTGCCAGCAGTGATAACAGGGGGTCCCCTGGAAACACCATATATTTT.

The chain links TRBV7-2 to TRBJ2-7; TRBD1 aligns across 8 bases. This CDR3 contains 15 residues. The V gene end was trimmed by 1 base and the J gene end by 6 bases; junction bases not matched to a gene: 8. Germline V gives CDR1 SGHTA, CDR2 FQGNSA. The CDR3: CASSLGAGGPGEQYF. Written as DNA, the CDR3 is TGTGCCAGCAGCTTAGGGGCAGGGGGCCCGGGCGAGCAGTACTTC.

As concerns this clone: The junction and the germline gene differ at one end; a read error may be behind it. This rearrangement joins TRBV19 to TRBJ2-7; 8 bases map to TRBD2. The CDR3 consists of 15 residues. Germline values: CDR1 LNHDA, CDR2 SQIVND (reference sequence). CDR3 in DNA: TGTGCCAGTAGTCTAGAGAGCGGGAGAGGCTACGAGCAGTACTTC. Translating gives CASSLESGRGYEQYF.

This chain connects TRBV27 to TRBJ2-5, with D possibly TRBD2 on 5 matching bases. From germline, CDR1 is MNHEY and CDR2 SMNVEV (reference sequence). The CDR3 length is 14 residues. Trimming removed 5 bases at V and 5 bases at J, with 15 bases between. The CDR3 loop reads CASSTLLGSETQYF. Here the CDR3 DNA reads TGTGCCAGCAGTACCCTCTTAGGGAGCGAGACCCAGTACTTC.

V usage is TRBV29-1 and J usage is TRBJ2-1, with 7 bases identical to TRBD2. Germline V gene lookup returns CDR1 SQVTM and CDR2 ANQGSEA. The length of the CDR3 is 18 residues. V lost 2 bases to trimming and J lost 0 bases; unmatched junction nucleotides: 13. The CDR3 sequence: CSVESGVPWRGSYNEQFF. CDR3 bases: TGCAGCGTTGAAAGCGGGGTACCTTGGAGGGGCTCCTACAATGAGCAGTTCTTC.

The chain employs TRBV6-5 and TRBJ1-1, with 9 bases matching TRBD1. V trimming: 7 bases; J trimming: 7 bases; junction bases outside the gene matches: 13. The germline V gene encodes CDR1 MNHEY and CDR2 SVGAGI. This CDR3 is 15 amino acids long. The CDR3 protein is CASNTGGAGKNEAFF. CDR3 coding DNA: TGTGCCAGCAATACAGGGGGCGCGGGTAAAAATGAAGCTTTCTTT.

The rearrangement links TRBV6-5 to TRBJ1-6; no definite D call. Trimming left V 6 bases short and J 5 bases short, with 14 bases between. CDR3 length equals 15 residues. Germline V gene lookup returns CDR1 MNHEY and CDR2 SVGAGI. The CDR3 DNA reads as TGTGCCAGCAGGACAAGGGCAGAAAATAATTCACCCCTCCACTTT. Its protein product is CASRTRAENNSPLHF.

Here the CDR3 DNA reads TGTGCCAGCAGCTTGGGAGGGACAGGGGTAACTGAAGCTTTCTTT. Translating it yields CASSLGGTGVTEAFF. The J gene is TRBJ1-1, the V gene TRBV5-6; 10 positions agree with TRBD1. Per germline, CDR1 SGHDT and CDR2 YYEEEE. This CDR3 is 15 amino acids long. After removal of 0 bases from V and 5 bases from J, the junction contained 4 bases not matched to a gene.

This chain joins TRBV20-1 and TRBJ2-3; D not certain. The CDR3 spans 11 residues. V was clipped by 8 bases and J by 3 bases, with 9 bases between them. Germline V gene data show CDR1 as DFQATT and CDR2 as SNEGSKA (reference sequence). The CDR3 DNA reads TGCAGTCCCCAAAAGACAGATACGCAGTATTTT. It encodes CSPQKTDTQYF.

V usage is TRBV7-2 and J usage is TRBJ2-3, with D perhaps TRBD2 (6 bases). V was clipped by 5 bases and J by 1 base, with 19 bases between them. There are 17 residues in the CDR3. Germline V gene lookup returns CDR1 SGHTA and CDR2 FQGNSA. Written as DNA, the CDR3 is TGTGCCAGCAGCACCGAGCCCCGGACTATACGCACAGATACGCAGTATTTT. Translating gives CASSTEPRTIRTDTQYF. Full variable domain (remainder filled in from reference TRBV7-2 and TRBJ2-3): GAGVSQSPSNKVTEKGKDVELRCDPISGHTALYWYRQSLGQGLEFLIYFQGNSAPDKSGLPSDRFSAERTGGSVSTLTIQRTQQEDSAVYLCASSTEPRTIRTDTQYFGPGTRLTVL.

The chain links TRBV5-1 to TRBJ2-5; the match to TRBD1 covers 7 bases. This CDR3 region has 14 residues. V lost 0 bases to trimming and J lost 2 bases; unmatched junction nucleotides: 1. Germline loops: CDR1 SGHRS, CDR2 YFSETQ. In DNA form, the CDR3 reads TGCGCCAGCAGCTTGGCGACAGGGCAAGAGACCCAGTACTTC. This gives the protein CASSLATGQETQYF.

The chain carries TRBV6-6 and TRBJ2-5; tentatively, D is TRBD1 or TRBD2 (5 bases each). This CDR3 has 11 residues. Deletions cut 2 bases from V and 7 bases from J, with 5 bases between. The germline CDR1 and CDR2 sequences are MNHNY and SVGAGI (reference sequence). The CDR3 sequence is CASSYGGTQYF. The DNA for the CDR3 is TGTGCCAGCAGTTACGGGGGGACCCAGTACTTC.

The chain is built from TRBV5-1 and TRBJ1-1; possible D gene TRBD1, 6 bases. The CDR3 consists of 12 residues. Germline loops: CDR1 SGHRS, CDR2 YFSETQ. The V and J ends lost 6 bases and 6 bases respectively, with 12 bases between them. DNA for the CDR3: TGCGCCAGCAAAGGGGGTACCGCTGAAGCTTTCTTT. Amino acid sequence: CASKGGTAEAFF.

The chain combines TRBV19 with TRBJ2-3; D remains ambiguous. Germline V gene sequence: CDR1 LNHDA, CDR2 SQIVND (reference sequence). The CDR3 consists of 14 residues. Trimming left V 4 bases short and J 0 bases short, with 8 bases between. The CDR3 loop reads CASSKTFSTDTQYF. CDR3 in DNA: TGTGCCAGTAGTAAGACGTTTAGCACAGATACGCAGTATTTT.

For the CDR3, the DNA is TGTGCCAGCAGTTACCCGGAGGACCGATCCACTGAAGCTTTCTTT. Protein product: CASSYPEDRSTEAFF. V is TRBV6-6 and J is TRBJ1-1, with no clear D. There are 15 residues in the CDR3. Germline loops: CDR1 MNHNY, CDR2 SVGAGI (reference sequence). Trimming left V 2 bases short and J 4 bases short, with 14 bases between.

This chain connects TRBV5-1 to TRBJ2-3; 7 bases map to TRBD2. Germline V gene sequence: CDR1 SGHRS, CDR2 YFSETQ. This CDR3 has 15 amino acids. V gave up 0 bases and J gave up 2 bases; unmatched junction bases: 3. In nucleotides, the CDR3 is TGCGCCAGCAGCTTGGCTAGCGGATACACAGATACGCAGTATTTT. Its protein product is CASSLASGYTDTQYF.

CDR3 region: CASSLVADGISPLHF. The CDR3 DNA sequence: TGTGCCAGCAGCTTAGTTGCTGACGGAATTTCACCCCTCCACTTT. This chain links TRBV7-2 with TRBJ1-6; D unresolved. CDR1 and CDR2 (germline): SGHTA, FQGNSA. V lost 1 base and J 9 bases, leaving 13 bases between the germline ends. The CDR3 sequence is 15 residues long.

The gene calls are TRBV5-1 and TRBJ1-1; D might be TRBD1 (5 bases). The CDR3 length is 14 residues. Germline CDR1 and CDR2: SGHRS and YFSETQ. Trimming pared 0 bases from V and 4 bases from J, leaving 10 bases between. DNA for the CDR3: TGCGCCAGCAGCTTGGGAGGGGCCATCACTGAAGCTTTCTTT. Translated, it gives CASSLGGAITEAFF.

This rearrangement joins TRBV2 to TRBJ1-2; D remains ambiguous. The CDR3 contains 13 residues. Germline CDR1 and CDR2: SNHLY and FYNNEI. V lost 0 bases, J lost 8 bases, and 10 bases lay in between. CDR3 sequence: CASSEAGRAGYTF. As DNA, the CDR3 is TGTGCCAGCAGTGAAGCGGGGAGGGCAGGCTACACCTTC.